This is a list of T cell receptor beta chains from one sample in a study of cytomegalovirus exposure and HLA in healthy donors. TCRdb keeps only in-frame clones here, not all; method: immunoSEQ multiplex PCR. The sample carries roughly 100,000 clones, 79% recorded once. Input material: PBMCs. Source of these receptors: a man aged 45-65 years in good health and CMV-seropositive. Each CDR3 is given with its conserved first and last residue. D genes are given only for firm matches. The size field is filled for only some rows; it gives once, few, many or a size class.

TRBV5-1	NA	TRBD2	TRBJ2-1	CASRLAGSSYNEQFF	TGCGCCAGCAGACTAGCGGGCAGCTCCTACAATGAGCAGTTCTTC
TRBV6-1	NA	NA	TRBJ1-5	CASQTVNYNQPQHF	TGTGCCAGTCAGACAGTAAACTACAATCAGCCCCAGCATTTT
TRBV7-9	NA	TRBD1	TRBJ1-1	CASSPRQGEGTEAFF	TGTGCCAGCAGCCCCCGACAGGGGGAGGGCACTGAAGCTTTCTTT
TRBV6-1	NA	NA	TRBJ2-6	CASSEQGSGANVLTF	TGTGCCAGCAGTGAACAGGGATCTGGGGCCAACGTCCTGACTTTC
TRBV28	NA	TRBD2	TRBJ2-1	CASSTPSGRVVEQFF	TGTGCCAGCAGTACCCCTAGCGGGAGGGTGGTTGAGCAGTTCTTC
TRBV15	NA	NA	TRBJ1-5	CATSRDRELPGNQPQHF	TGTGCCACCAGCAGAGATCGGGAACTCCCTGGCAATCAGCCCCAGCATTTT
TRBV6-5	NA	TRBD2	TRBJ2-1	CASSPGLADYNEQFF	TGTGCCAGCAGCCCGGGACTAGCGGATTACAATGAGCAGTTCTTC
TRBV18	once	TRBD1	TRBJ1-1	CASSPGMTGGNTEASF	TGTGCCAGCTCACCCGGGATGACAGGGGGGAACACTGAAGCTTCCTTT
TRBV7-6	NA	TRBD2	TRBJ2-7	CASSSPGLADEQYF	TGTGCCAGCAGCTCTCCGGGACTAGCGGACGAGCAGTACTTC
TRBV15	NA	TRBD2	TRBJ2-3	CATSRFSSGVDTDTQYF	TGTGCCACCAGCAGGTTTTCTAGCGGAGTAGACACAGATACGCAGTATTTT
TRBV28	NA	NA	TRBJ2-7	CASSFLGLGEQYF	TGTGCCAGCAGTTTCTTGGGGCTAGGCGAGCAGTACTTC
TRBV6-1	NA	TRBD1	TRBJ1-3	CASSKGQGAGNTIYF	TGTGCCAGCAGTAAAGGACAGGGGGCGGGAAACACCATATATTTT
TRBV27	NA	TRBD2	TRBJ2-7	CASSFRGAYEQYF	TGTGCCAGCAGTTTCCGGGGGGCCTACGAGCAGTACTTC
TRBV5-4	NA	NA	TRBJ1-1	CASSLGQGLGTEAFF	TGTGCCAGCAGCTTGGGGCAGGGCTTGGGCACTGAAGCTTTCTTT
TRBV9	NA	TRBD2	TRBJ2-7	CASSVAGGGEQYF	TGTGCCAGCAGCGTAGCGGGAGGAGGCGAGCAGTACTTC
TRBV27	NA	TRBD2	TRBJ2-7	CASNEAGAANYEQYF	TGTGCCAGCAATGAAGCGGGAGCGGCTAATTACGAGCAGTACTTC
TRBV7-9	NA	TRBD2	TRBJ2-7	CASSDPGLAGEPYEQYF	TGTGCCAGCAGCGATCCGGGACTAGCGGGAGAACCCTACGAGCAGTACTTC
TRBV18	NA	NA	TRBJ1-2	CASSSTGNGGYTF	TGTGCCAGCTCATCAACGGGGAATGGTGGCTACACCTTC
TRBV7-2	few	NA	TRBJ2-2	CASSLVVWNTGELFF	TGTGCCAGCAGCTTAGTCGTTTGGAACACCGGGGAGCTGTTTTTT
TRBV28	NA	NA	TRBJ2-5	CASTLSGGSQETQYF	TGTGCCAGCACCCTATCCGGAGGCAGCCAAGAGACCCAGTACTTC
TRBV21-1	NA	NA	TRBJ1-1	CASSKDAGKGNTEAFF	TGTGCCAGCAGCAAAGATGCGGGTAAGGGGAACACTGAAGCTTTCTTT
TRBV10-1	NA	TRBD2	TRBJ2-1	CASSDKRGSYNEQFF	TGCGCCAGCAGTGACAAGCGGGGTAGCTACAATGAGCAGTTCTTC
TRBV7-9	NA	TRBD2	TRBJ2-1	CASSSGTSSSEQFF	TGTGCCAGCAGCTCCGGGACTAGCTCTAGTGAGCAGTTCTTC
TRBV7-3	NA	TRBD1	TRBJ2-2	CASSFGTGGTGELFF	TGTGCCAGCAGCTTCGGGACAGGGGGGACCGGGGAGCTGTTTTTT
TRBV29-1	NA	NA	TRBJ2-4	CSVPGAKNIQYF	TGCAGCGTTCCCGGAGCCAAAAACATTCAGTACTTC
TRBV5-1	NA	TRBD1	TRBJ2-1	CASSTGQGANYNEQFF	TGCGCCAGCAGCACTGGACAGGGGGCCAACTACAATGAGCAGTTCTTC
TRBV14	NA	NA	TRBJ2-3	CASSQGGTRFGDTQYF	TGTGCCAGCAGCCAAGGAGGGACAAGATTTGGGGATACGCAGTATTTT
TRBV2	NA	NA	TRBJ2-4	CASSESGGTLAKNIQYF	TGTGCCAGCAGTGAGTCAGGGGGGACTCTAGCCAAAAACATTCAGTACTTC
TRBV15	few	NA	TRBJ1-4	CATSSPHRATNEKLFF	TGTGCCACCAGCTCACCCCACAGGGCAACTAATGAAAAACTGTTTTTT